The 9 T cell receptor beta chains in this list originate from one sample, sequenced in a study of cytomegalovirus exposure and HLA in healthy donors. Researchers ran the PCR with 60 Vbeta and 13 Jbeta primers. Produced via immunoSEQ multiplex PCR; TCRdb's table is partial and in-frame only. The sample lists 90,000 to 120,000 clones; 81% were seen once. Sequenced: PBMCs. These receptors were collected from a man younger than 40 in good health and CMV-seronegative.

The chain has TRBV5-1 and TRBJ2-7; TRBD2 matches 14 bases. Per germline, CDR1 SGHRS and CDR2 YFSETQ. This CDR3 spans 16 amino acids. V lost 4 bases to trimming and J lost 6 bases; unmatched junction nucleotides: 9. The CDR3 DNA reads as TGCGCCAGCAGCCTGAGAACCGGGACTAGCGGGAGCGAGCAGTACTTC. The encoded protein is CASSLRTGTSGSEQYF.

The chain uses TRBV19 and TRBJ1-2, with 7 nucleotides matching TRBD1. Germline values: CDR1 LNHDA, CDR2 SQIVND (reference sequence). V was pared by 8 bases and J by 5 bases, with 8 bases of the junction left unmatched. This CDR3 is 13 amino acids long. CDR3 DNA sequence: TGTGCCAGTTCCGACAGGGAAGGGTATGGCTACACCTTC. Translation: CASSDREGYGYTF.

The CDR3, as DNA: TGTGCCAGCAGTTTACAGGTAAACACTGAAGCTTTCTTT. As protein: CASSLQVNTEAFF. The chain carries TRBV27 and TRBJ1-1; D unresolved. This CDR3 contains 13 residues. Trimming left V 2 bases short and J 2 bases short, with 6 bases between. Germline assignment: CDR1 MNHEY and CDR2 SMNVEV (reference sequence).

The chain links TRBV19 to TRBJ2-1; D gene ambiguous. V lost 10 bases, J lost 5 bases, and 15 bases lay in between. The germline gives CDR1 LNHDA, CDR2 SQIVND (reference sequence). CDR3 length equals 13 residues. CDR3 amino acids: CATPLRIDNEQFF. CDR3 DNA sequence: TGTGCCACCCCTTTGCGGATAGACAATGAGCAGTTCTTC.

Written as DNA, the CDR3 is TGTGCCAGCAGGAGCCGACTAGCGGGAGCAGATACGCAGTATTTT. Its translation: CASRSRLAGADTQYF. The genes are TRBV2 and TRBJ2-3, with 12 bases fitting TRBD2. V dropped 6 bases and J dropped 4; count of bases not matched to a gene: 5. Germline V gives CDR1 SNHLY, CDR2 FYNNEI. The CDR3 is 15 amino acids.

The rearrangement joins TRBV25-1 to TRBJ2-7; 12 nucleotides agree with TRBD2. Germline V gene lookup returns CDR1 MGHDK and CDR2 SYGVNS. The CDR3 is 15 amino acids. V lost 8 bases, J lost 7 bases, and 12 bases stayed unmatched. Here the CDR3 DNA reads TGTGCCAGCCAACTAGCGGGAGGCTCCGCGGGGGAGCAGTACTTC. Translation: CASQLAGGSAGEQYF.

This rearrangement joins TRBV28 to TRBJ2-2; TRBD2 matches 8 bases. Germline V gene lookup returns CDR1 MDHEN and CDR2 SYDVKM. The CDR3 sequence is 15 residues long. The V gene end was trimmed by 8 bases and the J gene end by 7 bases; junction bases not matched to a gene: 12. The CDR3 here is CASWESRGGVGELFF. In DNA form, the CDR3 reads TGTGCCAGCTGGGAATCCCGGGGGGGCGTCGGGGAGCTGTTTTTT. Drawing the rest from reference TRBV28 and TRBJ2-2, the complete variable domain is DVKVTQSSRYLVKRTGEKVFLECVQDMDHENMFWYRQDPGLGLRLIYFSYDVKMKEKGDIPEGYSVSREKKERFSLILESASTNQTSMYLCASWESRGGVGELFFGEGSRLTVL.

The chain has TRBV7-2 and TRBJ1-2, with TRBD1 identical over 10 bases. Germline lookup yields CDR1 SGHTA and CDR2 FQGNSA. Unmatched junction bases numbered 7, after V lost 3 bases and J lost 3 bases. The CDR3 length is 16 residues. CDR3 DNA sequence: TGTGCCAGCAGCTTGGCCCGAGGACAGGGGGACTATGGCTACACCTTC. Amino acid sequence: CASSLARGQGDYGYTF.

This rearrangement joins TRBV4-2 to TRBJ1-1; D ambiguous. This CDR3 spans 13 amino acids. CDR1 and CDR2 from the germline V gene are LGHNA and YNFKEQ. V was clipped by 0 bases and J by 5 bases, with 7 bases between them. CDR3 protein: CASSQDEKTEAFF. The DNA for the CDR3 is TGTGCCAGCAGCCAAGATGAGAAAACTGAAGCTTTCTTT.